These 26 T cell receptor beta chains originate from one sample sequenced in a study of T cell repertoires and Cas9 in healthy adults. Clones were sequenced by immunoSEQ multiplex PCR, and TCRdb holds only the in-frame ones, with some missing. Seen here are about 15,000 clones, about 88% observed once, and the top ten hold about 1.6%. The sequenced sample consisted of Tregs (CD4+, CD25+, CD127-, CD137-, CD154-) from PBMCs; culture status not recorded. These receptor sequences come from a human donor in good health.

The V gene is TRBV2, the J gene TRBJ2-7, with no clear D. Trimming took off 4 bases at V and 2 bases at J, with 9 bases between the two ends. CDR3 length: 13 amino acids. CDR1 SNHLY and CDR2 FYNNEI come from the germline V gene. The CDR3 sequence: CASSGQRTYEQYV. In DNA form, the CDR3 reads TGTGCCAGCAGTGGGCAGCGCACCTACGAGCAGTACGTC.

The rearrangement uses TRBV4-3 and TRBJ2-3; D unclear. Trimming left V 1 base short and J 4 bases short, with 9 bases between. From germline, CDR1 is LGHNA and CDR2 YSLEER. CDR3 size: 14 residues. The CDR3 here is CASSQVTTPDTQYF. CDR3 coding DNA: TGCGCCAGCAGCCAAGTCACTACTCCAGATACGCAGTATTTT.

This clone was counted a single time. The V call is TRBV11-3, the J call TRBJ1-1; D gene unclear. Trimming pared 3 bases from V and 5 bases from J, leaving 10 bases between. This CDR3 has 13 amino acids. Germline lookup yields CDR1 SGHNT and CDR2 YENEEA. Here the CDR3 reads CASSFQPGTEAFF. As DNA, the CDR3 is TGTGCCAGCAGCTTCCAACCTGGGACTGAAGCTTTCTTT.

This clone was found once. V usage is TRBV19 and J usage is TRBJ2-1; 9 positions agree with TRBD2. Germline trimming cut 3 bases from V and 4 bases from J; bases unmatched to any gene: 4. There are 15 residues in the CDR3. CDR1 LNHDA and CDR2 SQIVND come from the germline V gene (reference sequence). The CDR3 nucleotides are TGTGCCAGTAGTATTCGGCGGGAGGGGTACAATGAGCAGTTCTTC. This codes for CASSIRREGYNEQFF.

On this clone itself: Other DNA variants within this sample encode the same CDR3. The rearrangement uses TRBV7-2 and TRBJ2-3; D may be TRBD2 (7 bases). The CDR3 sequence is 16 residues long. Germline values: CDR1 SGHTA, CDR2 FQGNSA. V was shortened by 1 base and J by 12 bases, with 23 bases between the two germline ends. The CDR3 DNA is TGTGCCAGCAGCTTAGGCGGGGGCGGACTCGTGGTAGCACAGTATTTT. Translated, it gives CASSLGGGGLVVAQYF.

The rearrangement uses TRBV7-9 and TRBJ2-3; D ambiguous. V shed 0 bases and J shed 2 bases, with 6 bases lying between them. The germline gives CDR1 SEHNR, CDR2 FQNEAQ (reference sequence). The CDR3 sequence is 14 residues long. The CDR3 spells CASSLAGFTDTQYF. The CDR3 DNA follows: TGTGCCAGCAGCTTAGCTGGTTTCACAGATACGCAGTATTTT.

This clone occurred once. The chain uses TRBV7-6 and TRBJ2-2, with TRBD2 matching over 8 bases. This CDR3 spans 16 amino acids. Germline trimming cut 2 bases from V and 5 bases from J; bases unmatched to any gene: 7. Per the germline V gene, CDR1 is SGHVS and CDR2 is FNYEAQ. The CDR3 DNA reads as TGTGCCAGCAGCTTATCTAAGCGGGAGCGGACCGGGGAGCTGTTTTTT. Protein product: CASSLSKRERTGELFF. Full variable domain (rest looked up from reference TRBV7-6 and TRBJ2-2): GAGVSQSPRYKVTKRGQDVALRCDPISGHVSLYWYRQALGQGPEFLTYFNYEAQQDKSGLPNDRFSAERPEGSISTLTIQRTEQRDSAMYRCASSLSKRERTGELFFGEGSRLTVL.

The chain is built from TRBV7-2 and TRBJ1-4, with D maybe TRBD1 (6 bases). The CDR3 has 14 residues. Germline V gene lookup returns CDR1 SGHTA and CDR2 FQGNSA. V gave up 5 bases and J gave up 5 bases, with 12 bases separating them. The CDR3 bases are TGTGCCAGCAGCGGGGACACTCTGAATGAAAAACTGTTTTTT. Its translation: CASSGDTLNEKLFF.

Here the CDR3 reads CASSVVGRPGRSETQYF. As DNA, the CDR3 is TGTGCCAGCAGCGTAGTGGGTCGCCCAGGGAGAAGTGAGACCCAGTACTTC. V is TRBV9 and J is TRBJ2-5, with D possibly being TRBD1 or TRBD2 (5 bases each). The CDR3 is 17 amino acids. Per germline, CDR1 SGDLS and CDR2 YYNGEE. Trimming took off 0 bases at V and 5 bases at J, with 20 bases between the two ends.

This clone has a single count. The chain uses TRBV2 and TRBJ2-5; 13 bases map to TRBD2. The CDR3 runs to 17 residues. V shed 2 bases and J 4 bases; nucleotides not matched to a gene: 7. Germline V gene sequence: CDR1 SNHLY, CDR2 FYNNEI. The CDR3 DNA is TGTGCCAGCAGTGAACTGGGACTAGCGGGATGGGGAGAGACCCAGTACTTC. Translated, it gives CASSELGLAGWGETQYF.

As regards this clone: Other DNA sequences of this sample code for an identical CDR3. This chain uses TRBV2 with TRBJ2-2, with D possibly matching TRBD1 (6 bases). The CDR3 totals 14 residues. V gave up 4 bases and J gave up 6 bases, with 12 bases separating them. CDR1 and CDR2 (germline): SNHLY, FYNNEI. This CDR3 is CASSGDRWAGELFF. The CDR3, as DNA: TGTGCCAGCAGTGGTGACAGGTGGGCCGGGGAGCTGTTTTTT.

The chain joins TRBV19 to TRBJ1-2; D unresolved. V lost 2 bases and J 3 bases, leaving 10 bases between the germline ends. CDR1 and CDR2 (germline): LNHDA, SQIVND (reference sequence). The CDR3 runs to 14 residues. The CDR3 sequence: CASSITGPYYGYTF. CDR3 DNA sequence: TGTGCCAGTAGTATAACTGGGCCCTACTATGGCTACACCTTC.

This chain connects TRBV2 to TRBJ1-5; tentatively, D is TRBD1 (6 bases). The CDR3 has 14 residues. V was shortened by 10 bases and J by 6 bases, with 19 bases between the two germline ends. Germline CDR1 SNHLY, CDR2 FYNNEI. CDR3 DNA: TGTGCCACCGGGCAAGGGGGGTTTGGTCAGCCCCAGCATTTT. Its protein product is CATGQGGFGQPQHF.

J is TRBJ1-1 and V is TRBV4-1; unclear D gene. CDR3 length: 13 amino acids. Trimming cost V 4 bases and J 5 bases, with 11 bases left between them. The germline CDR1 and CDR2 sequences are MGHRA and YSYEKL. CDR3 residues: CASSPIRWTEAFF. As DNA, the CDR3 is TGCGCCAGCAGCCCAATTCGATGGACTGAAGCTTTCTTT.

The chain has TRBV9 and TRBJ1-1; D is unclear. Looked up from germline, CDR1 is SGDLS and CDR2 is YYNGEE. V was clipped by 0 bases and J by 1 base, with 4 bases between them. The CDR3 is 13 residues long. CDR3 nucleotides: TGTGCCAGCAGCGTAGCTCCGAACACTGAAGCTTTCTTT. Protein product: CASSVAPNTEAFF.

The V gene is TRBV11-3, the J gene TRBJ2-2; D ambiguous. The CDR3 sequence is 11 residues long. Germline CDR1 and CDR2: SGHNT and YENEEA. Deletions cut 5 bases from V and 8 bases from J, with 6 bases between. The CDR3 bases are TGTGCCAGCAGCCTCTCGGGGGAGCTGTTTTTT. It is translated as CASSLSGELFF.

The rearrangement uses TRBV6-1 and TRBJ1-2, with D maybe TRBD1 (5 bases). CDR1 MNHNS and CDR2 SASEGT come from the germline V gene. The CDR3 has 13 residues. Trimming stripped 7 bases from V and 14 bases from J, with 23 bases between. Here the CDR3 DNA reads TGTGCCAGCATCCCCGGGACTTTGGGGGGAGGGACCTTC. Amino acids: CASIPGTLGGGTF.

V is TRBV15 and J is TRBJ1-4; D is undetermined. CDR3 length equals 11 residues. Trimming removed 5 bases at V and 10 bases at J, with 8 bases between. Looked up from germline, CDR1 is LNHNV and CDR2 is YYDKDF (reference sequence). This chain's CDR3 is CATSLRGKLFF. The CDR3 bases are TGTGCCACCAGCCTCCGGGGAAAACTGTTTTTT.

The chain recombines TRBV15 with TRBJ2-5; weak D call: TRBD2 (5 bases). Trimming took off 4 bases at V and 1 base at J, with 16 bases between the two ends. CDR3 length equals 16 residues. Germline CDR1 LNHNV, CDR2 YYDKDF (reference sequence). The CDR3 region is CATSTRLSGIQETQYF. The CDR3 nucleotides read TGTGCCACCAGCACCAGACTATCGGGGATCCAAGAGACCCAGTACTTC. The full variable domain, completed using reference TRBV15 and TRBJ2-5, is DAMVIQNPRYQVTQFGKPVTLSCSQTLNHNVMYWYQQKSSQAPKLLFHYYDKDFNNEADTPDNFQSRRPNTSFCFLDIRSPGLGDTAMYLCATSTRLSGIQETQYFGPGTRLLVL.

This clone has a handful of counts. CDR3 sequence: CASSFVEDKNTEAFF. The CDR3 coding sequence is TGTGCCAGCAGCTTCGTTGAAGACAAGAACACTGAAGCTTTCTTT. The V and J genes are TRBV6-5 and TRBJ1-1; D not certain. CDR1 is MNHEY and CDR2 is SVGAGI in the germline V gene. This CDR3 has 15 amino acids. The V and J ends lost 6 bases and 1 base respectively, with 15 bases between them.

The chain is built from TRBV7-2 and TRBJ2-2; 10 nucleotides match TRBD2. The CDR3 contains 15 residues. The V and J ends lost 5 bases and 4 bases, in that order; junction bases with no gene match: 4. The V gene's germline CDR1 is SGHTA and CDR2 FQGNSA. The CDR3 DNA reads TGTGCCAGCAGCAGAGCGGGAGGGAGCACCGGGGAGCTGTTTTTT. This translates into CASSRAGGSTGELFF.

The chain recombines TRBV7-2 with TRBJ1-2; no definite D call. The V end was cut by 2 bases, the J end by 8 bases, with 12 bases between. CDR3 size: 13 residues. Looked up from germline, CDR1 is SGHTA and CDR2 is FQGNSA. The CDR3, as DNA: TGTGCCAGCAGCTTACGATACGGAGGGGGCTACACCTTC. It specifies CASSLRYGGGYTF. The full variable domain, its missing parts supplied by reference TRBV7-2 and TRBJ1-2, is GAGVSQSPSNKVTEKGKDVELRCDPISGHTALYWYRQSLGQGLEFLIYFQGNSAPDKSGLPSDRFSAERTGGSVSTLTIQRTQQEDSAVYLCASSLRYGGGYTFGSGTRLTVV.

The chain carries TRBV18 and TRBJ1-1; no clear D gene. The CDR3 spans 13 residues. V was shortened by 6 bases and J by 4 bases, with 12 bases between the two germline ends. CDR1 is KGHSH and CDR2 is LQKENI in the germline V gene. This CDR3 is CASSQSIGTEAFF. The CDR3 nucleotides are TGTGCCAGCTCTCAGTCTATCGGCACTGAAGCTTTCTTT.

The V and J genes are TRBV7-2 and TRBJ2-1; 7 bases match TRBD2. Germline V gene sequence: CDR1 SGHTA, CDR2 FQGNSA. V shed 2 bases and J 2 bases; nucleotides not matched to a gene: 6. This CDR3 has 16 residues. This CDR3 reads CASSLIGGGTYNEQFF. The CDR3 coding sequence is TGTGCCAGCAGCTTAATTGGCGGGGGTACCTACAATGAGCAGTTCTTC.

The J gene is TRBJ2-2, the V gene TRBV11-1; 7 bases map to TRBD2. Germline V gene lookup returns CDR1 SGHAT and CDR2 FQDESV (reference sequence). CDR3 length: 15 amino acids. V shed 5 bases, J shed 5 bases, and the junction held 8 bases outside the gene matches. The CDR3, as DNA: TGTGCCAGCAGCCAACTCGCGGGGGTTACCGGGGAGCTGTTTTTT. Its protein product is CASSQLAGVTGELFF.

Details on this clone: A junction end diverges from the germline sequence, so it may reflect a read error. This chain uses TRBV27 with TRBJ2-5; TRBD2 might be the D (6 bases). The germline CDR1 and CDR2 sequences are MNHEY and SMNVEV (reference sequence). This CDR3 comprises 19 residues. Here the CDR3 DNA reads TGTGCCCGCAGTTTCCGGGCGGGGTGGGGGGATGCGTCTACAGAGACCCAGTACTTC. As protein: CARSFRAGWGDASTETQYF.